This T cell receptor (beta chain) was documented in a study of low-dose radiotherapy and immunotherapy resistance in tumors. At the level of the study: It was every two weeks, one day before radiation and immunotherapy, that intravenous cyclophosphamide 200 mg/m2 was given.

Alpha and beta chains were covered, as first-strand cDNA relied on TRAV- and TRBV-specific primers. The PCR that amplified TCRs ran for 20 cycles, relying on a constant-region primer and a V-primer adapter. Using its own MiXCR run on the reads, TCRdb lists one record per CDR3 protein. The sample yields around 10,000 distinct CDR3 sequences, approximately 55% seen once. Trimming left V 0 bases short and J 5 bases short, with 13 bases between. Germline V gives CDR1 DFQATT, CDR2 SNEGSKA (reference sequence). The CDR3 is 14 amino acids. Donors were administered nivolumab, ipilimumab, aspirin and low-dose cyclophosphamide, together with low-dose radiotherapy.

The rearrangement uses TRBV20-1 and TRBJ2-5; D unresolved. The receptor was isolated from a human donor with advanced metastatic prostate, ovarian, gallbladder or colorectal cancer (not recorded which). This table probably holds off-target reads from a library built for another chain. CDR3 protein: CSAREGRLRETQYF. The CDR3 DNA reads TGCAGTGCTAGAGAGGGTAGATTAAGGGAGACCCAGTACTTC.